The 17 T cell receptor beta chains in this list originate from one sample, sequenced in a study of T cell repertoires in cytomegalovirus infection. TCRdb processed the reads anew with MiXCR; each CDR3 protein has one entry. There are approximately 500,000 distinct CDR3 sequences in the sample; more than 15% occur only once, and roughly a quarter lies in the top ten. The sequencing input was CD8+ T cells from PBMCs. Receptor source: a human donor in good health (CMV status not recorded). Some clones in this sample may be carry-over from other donors' samples.

This clonotype was counted ten times or more. This chain connects TRBV27 to TRBJ1-2, with TRBD1 as a possible D gene (5 bases). Looked up from germline, CDR1 is MNHEY and CDR2 is SMNVEV (reference sequence). Trimming stripped 1 base from V and 6 bases from J, with 18 bases between. This CDR3 contains 16 residues. This chain's CDR3 is CASSLFGEGMMDGYTF. Here the CDR3 DNA reads TGTGCCAGCAGTTTATTCGGCGAGGGGATGATGGATGGCTACACCTTC.

The chain joins TRBV27 to TRBJ2-1, with D unclear. Trimming removed 6 bases at V and 7 bases at J, with 10 bases between. CDR1 is MNHEY, CDR2 SMNVEV, per germline (reference sequence). The CDR3 loop spans 12 amino acids. DNA for the CDR3: TGTGCCAGCAGCGGACCGCTTAATGAGCAGTTCTTC. Translated: CASSGPLNEQFF.

V is TRBV4-1 and J is TRBJ1-5; D is unresolved. Germline V gene lookup returns CDR1 MGHRA and CDR2 YSYEKL. V was clipped by 4 bases and J by 11 bases, with 18 bases between them. CDR3 size: 14 residues. The chain's CDR3 is CASSLVLPPGAQHF. The CDR3 coding sequence is TGCGCCAGCAGCCTGGTCCTGCCCCCTGGGGCCCAGCATTTT.

This clonotype appeared many times. This chain joins TRBV6-1 and TRBJ1-5, with D maybe TRBD1 (5 bases). The germline V gene has CDR1 MNHNS and CDR2 SASEGT. The CDR3 is 16 amino acids. Trimming cost V 3 bases and J 4 bases, with 16 bases left between them. The CDR3 DNA reads TGTGCCAGCAGTGACTTTAGGGGACGGAAGAATCAGCCCCAGCATTTT. Translation: CASSDFRGRKNQPQHF.

This clonotype was counted between two and nine times. J is TRBJ2-1 and V is TRBV5-4, with 14 nucleotides matching TRBD2. The germline V gene has CDR1 SGHNT and CDR2 YYREEE (reference sequence). CDR3 length equals 15 residues. V shed 9 bases, J shed 9 bases, and the junction held 11 bases outside the gene matches. CDR3 in DNA: TGTGCCACCGCTGGGACTAGCGGGAGAGGTCGTGAGCAGTTCTTC. Encoded protein: CATAGTSGRGREQFF.

This clonotype was recorded a few times. The gene calls are TRBV27 and TRBJ2-2, with TRBD2 matching over 9 bases. Germline loops: CDR1 MNHEY, CDR2 SMNVEV (reference sequence). V was clipped by 7 bases and J by 0 bases; unmatched bases: 6. This CDR3 spans 16 amino acids. DNA for the CDR3: TGTGCCAGCACCCGGCGGGGGGGACCGAACACCGGGGAGCTGTTTTTT. Protein: CASTRRGGPNTGELFF.

This clonotype was counted at least ten times. The V gene is TRBV7-9, the J gene TRBJ2-1; D might be TRBD2 (6 bases). With 1 base removed from V and 7 bases from J, the gap between germline ends came to 8 bases. Germline values: CDR1 SEHNR, CDR2 FQNEAQ (reference sequence). The CDR3 is made up of 13 amino acids. The CDR3 spells CASSLGTTNEQFF. The CDR3 DNA reads as TGTGCCAGCAGCTTAGGGACTACGAATGAGCAGTTCTTC.

This clonotype has a count of ten or more. This rearrangement joins TRBV27 to TRBJ2-1; TRBD2 might be the D (6 bases). The V gene's germline CDR1 is MNHEY and CDR2 SMNVEV (reference sequence). The CDR3 runs 14 residues. V was clipped by 6 bases and J by 12 bases, with 21 bases between them. This CDR3 is CASRPRGTLVVQFF. The CDR3 DNA follows: TGTGCCAGCAGGCCCCGCGGGACCCTAGTCGTGCAGTTCTTC.

The chain couples TRBV19 to TRBJ2-5; D is perhaps TRBD2 (5 bases). The CDR3 totals 14 residues. Germline CDR1 reads LNHDA; CDR2 reads SQIVND (reference sequence). V lost 5 bases, J lost 5 bases, and 15 bases lay in between. CDR3 nucleotides: TGTGCCAGTAGTGGCAAAACTAGAGCCGAGACCCAGTACTTC. Translating gives CASSGKTRAETQYF.

This clonotype has ten or more counts. The chain has TRBV11-1 and TRBJ2-7; D gene unclear. With 1 base removed from V and 3 bases from J, the gap between germline ends came to 7 bases. This CDR3 region has 13 residues. From germline, CDR1 is SGHAT and CDR2 FQDESV (reference sequence). The DNA for the CDR3 is TGTGCCAGCAGCTTAGTGGCCTTCTACGAGCAGTACTTC. Encoded protein: CASSLVAFYEQYF.

The chain has TRBV27 and TRBJ2-7; D uncertain. CDR1 is MNHEY, CDR2 SMNVEV, per germline (reference sequence). V was shortened by 7 bases and J by 0 bases, with 19 bases between the two germline ends. The CDR3 loop spans 16 amino acids. The CDR3 DNA sequence: TGTGCCAGCAACGTTAGTGGGGTTCTCCCCTCCTACGAGCAGTACTTC. Residues: CASNVSGVLPSYEQYF.

This clonotype was observed many times. The chain carries TRBV12-5 and TRBJ2-3; TRBD2 is a possible D gene (7 bases). This CDR3 has 16 residues. V lost 3 bases and J lost 2, with 15 bases in between. CDR1 is LGHNT and CDR2 is FRNRAP in the germline V gene. The CDR3 coding sequence is TGTGCTAGTGGTTTTTATATGGCGGGGGCCACAGATACGCAGTATTTT. Translating gives CASGFYMAGATDTQYF.

The rearrangement uses TRBV3-1 and TRBJ2-7; TRBD2 matches 7 bases. Germline V gene data show CDR1 as LGHDT and CDR2 as YNNKEL (reference sequence). Trimming removed 3 bases from V and 2 bases from J; junction bases left unmatched: 4. CDR3 size: 14 residues. The CDR3 here is CASSHLAATYEQYF. CDR3 in DNA: TGTGCCAGCAGCCACCTAGCGGCCACCTACGAGCAGTACTTC.

Only a few counts were recorded for this clonotype. J is TRBJ2-1 and V is TRBV5-6, with D maybe TRBD2 (7 bases). The V end lost 0 bases, the J end lost 9 bases, and 13 bases lay between the germline ends. Germline V gene sequence: CDR1 SGHDT, CDR2 YYEEEE. This CDR3 comprises 14 residues. CDR3 amino acids: CASSLGGGASEQFF. The CDR3 DNA sequence: TGTGCCAGCAGCTTGGGGGGGGGGGCCTCTGAGCAGTTCTTC.

This clonotype was seen many times. This chain joins TRBV6-2 or TRBV6-3 and TRBJ1-5; no clear D. The length of the CDR3 is 15 residues. Germline CDR1 and CDR2: MNHEY and SVGEGT. V shed 8 bases and J shed 0 bases, with 14 bases lying between them. In nucleotides, the CDR3 is TGTGCCAGCGAAGACCCCTTCTATAGCAATCAGCCCCAGCATTTT. Its translation is CASEDPFYSNQPQHF.

V and J are TRBV27 and TRBJ2-1, with D hard to call. V was cut by 3 bases and J by 2 bases, with 11 bases left in between. Germline CDR1 MNHEY, CDR2 SMNVEV (reference sequence). The CDR3 has 15 residues. The CDR3, as DNA: TGTGCCAGCAGTTTTGGCGTGTCCCCCTACAATGAGCAGTTCTTC. Protein sequence: CASSFGVSPYNEQFF.

This clonotype has a count of ten or more. The rearrangement joins TRBV7-9 to TRBJ2-1; the D gene is possibly TRBD1 (6 bases). Germline assignment: CDR1 SEHNR and CDR2 FQNEAQ (reference sequence). The CDR3 is 15 amino acids. The V gene lost 8 bases and the J gene lost 5 bases, with 19 bases spanning the gap. CDR3 loop: CASRGRRTADNEQFF. The CDR3 DNA reads as TGTGCCAGCCGTGGGAGAAGGACAGCTGACAATGAGCAGTTCTTC.